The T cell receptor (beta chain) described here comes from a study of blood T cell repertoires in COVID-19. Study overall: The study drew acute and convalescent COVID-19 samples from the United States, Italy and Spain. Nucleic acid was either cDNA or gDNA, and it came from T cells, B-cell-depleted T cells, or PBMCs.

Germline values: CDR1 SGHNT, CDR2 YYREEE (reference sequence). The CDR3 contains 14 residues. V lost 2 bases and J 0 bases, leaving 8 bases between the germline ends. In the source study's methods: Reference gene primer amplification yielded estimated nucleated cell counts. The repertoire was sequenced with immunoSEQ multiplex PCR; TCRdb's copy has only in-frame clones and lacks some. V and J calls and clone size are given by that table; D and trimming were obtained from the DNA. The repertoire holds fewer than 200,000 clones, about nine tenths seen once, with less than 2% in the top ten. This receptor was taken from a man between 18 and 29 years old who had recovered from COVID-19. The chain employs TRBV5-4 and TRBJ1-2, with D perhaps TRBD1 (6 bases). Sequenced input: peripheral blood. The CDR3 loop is CASSLGTSNYGYTF. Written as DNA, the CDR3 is TGTGCCAGCAGCTTAGGGACATCTAACTATGGCTACACCTTC.